The T cell receptor (beta chain) under discussion was sequenced for a study of cytomegalovirus exposure and HLA in healthy donors. The PCR had 60 Vbeta and 13 Jbeta primers. TCRdb keeps only in-frame clones here, not all; method: immunoSEQ multiplex PCR. The sample lists fewer than 350,000 clones; approximately 90% were seen once. Germline V CDR1 and CDR2: SNHLY, FYNNEI. V lost 5 bases, J lost 2 bases, and 10 bases lay in between. The CDR3 extends over 15 amino acids. The chain joins TRBV2 to TRBJ2-6; possible D gene TRBD1, 6 bases. The source of this sequence is a young woman in good health and CMV-seronegative. Material for sequencing was PBMCs. In DNA, the CDR3 is TGTGCCAGCAGTTCCACAGGGCCTGGGGCCAACGTCCTGACTTTC. This gives the protein CASSSTGPGANVLTF.